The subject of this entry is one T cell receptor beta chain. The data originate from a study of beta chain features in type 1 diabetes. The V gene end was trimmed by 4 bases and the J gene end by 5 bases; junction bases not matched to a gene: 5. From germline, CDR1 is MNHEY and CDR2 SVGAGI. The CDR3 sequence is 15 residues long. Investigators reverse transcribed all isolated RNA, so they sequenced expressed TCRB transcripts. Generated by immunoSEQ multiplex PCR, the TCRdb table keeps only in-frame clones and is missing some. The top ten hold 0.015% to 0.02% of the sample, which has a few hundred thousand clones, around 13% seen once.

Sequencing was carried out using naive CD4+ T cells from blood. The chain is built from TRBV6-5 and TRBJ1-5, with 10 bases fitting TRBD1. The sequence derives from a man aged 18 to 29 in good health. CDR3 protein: CASSWRGTGDQPQHF. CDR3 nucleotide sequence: TGTGCCAGCAGTTGGCGTGGGACAGGGGATCAGCCCCAGCATTTT.